The clone carrying this T cell receptor (beta chain) appeared a single time. The germline gives CDR1 MNHEY, CDR2 SVGAGI. V lost 8 bases to trimming and J lost 5 bases; unmatched junction nucleotides: 7. The CDR3 runs 14 residues. This specimen comes from a study of control samples from healthy donors and cancer patients. Sequencing was performed with immunoSEQ multiplex PCR; in TCRdb, only in-frame clones are kept and a portion is missing. The sample lists around 150,000 clones; 95% to 96% were seen once. Sequencing used blood. The sequence was obtained from a woman younger than 45 in good health. This chain uses TRBV6-5 with TRBJ2-1, with 9 nucleotides matching TRBD2. The CDR3 bases are TGTGCCAGCGAGGGGCTAGCGGGGAACAATGAGCAGTTCTTC. This sequence encodes CASEGLAGNNEQFF.